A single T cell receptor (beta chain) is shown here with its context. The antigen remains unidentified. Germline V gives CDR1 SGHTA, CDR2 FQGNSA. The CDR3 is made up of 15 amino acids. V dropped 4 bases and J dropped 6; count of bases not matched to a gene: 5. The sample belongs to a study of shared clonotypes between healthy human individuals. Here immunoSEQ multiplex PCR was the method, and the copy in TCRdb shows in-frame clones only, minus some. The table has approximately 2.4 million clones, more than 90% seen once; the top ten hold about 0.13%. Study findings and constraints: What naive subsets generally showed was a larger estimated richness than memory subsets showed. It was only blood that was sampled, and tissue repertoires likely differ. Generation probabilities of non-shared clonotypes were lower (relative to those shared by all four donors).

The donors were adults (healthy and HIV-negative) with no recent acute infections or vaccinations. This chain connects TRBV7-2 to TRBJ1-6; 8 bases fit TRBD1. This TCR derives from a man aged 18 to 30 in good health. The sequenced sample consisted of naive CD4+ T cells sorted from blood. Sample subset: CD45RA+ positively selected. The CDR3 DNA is TGTGCCAGCAGCTCAGGGGGCGCGGGTAATTCACCCCTCCACTTT. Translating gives CASSSGGAGNSPLHF.